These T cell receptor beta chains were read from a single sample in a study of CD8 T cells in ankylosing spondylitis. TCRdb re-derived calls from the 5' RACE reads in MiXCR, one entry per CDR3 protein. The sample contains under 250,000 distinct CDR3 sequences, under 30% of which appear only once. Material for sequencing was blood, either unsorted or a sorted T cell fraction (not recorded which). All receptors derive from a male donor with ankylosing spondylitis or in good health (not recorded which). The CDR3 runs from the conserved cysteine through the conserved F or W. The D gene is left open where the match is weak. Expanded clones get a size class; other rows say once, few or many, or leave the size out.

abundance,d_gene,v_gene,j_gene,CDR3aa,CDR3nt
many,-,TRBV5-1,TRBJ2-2,CASSLWLISGELFF,TGCGCCAGCAGCTTGTGGTTGATAAGCGGGGAGCTGTTTTTT
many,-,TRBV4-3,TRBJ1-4,CASSPAGGDEKLFF,TGCGCCAGCAGCCCGGCCGGTGGAGATGAAAAACTGTTTTTT
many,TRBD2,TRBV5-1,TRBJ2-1,CASSPTSGFKNEQFF,TGCGCCAGCAGCCCCACTAGCGGGTTCAAAAATGAGCAGTTCTTC
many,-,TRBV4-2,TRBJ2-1,CASSQDPTSGYNEQFF,TGTGCCAGCAGCCAAGATCCCACATCTGGGTACAATGAGCAGTTCTTC
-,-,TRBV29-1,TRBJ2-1,CTTLSSYNEQFF,TGCACCACCCTGAGCTCCTACAATGAGCAGTTCTTC
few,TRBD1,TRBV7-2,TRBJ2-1,CASNRGGGTGVNEQFF,TGTGCCAGCAACCGAGGAGGCGGGACAGGGGTAAATGAGCAGTTCTTC
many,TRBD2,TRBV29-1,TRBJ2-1,CSVVASGRSEQFF,TGCAGCGTTGTGGCTAGCGGGAGATCTGAGCAGTTCTTC
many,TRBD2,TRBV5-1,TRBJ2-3,CASSPGLAGVKADTQYF,TGCGCCAGCAGCCCAGGACTAGCGGGAGTTAAGGCAGATACGCAGTATTTT
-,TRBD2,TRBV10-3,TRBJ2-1,CAISERLAGNEQFF,TGTGCCATCAGTGAGCGACTAGCGGGCAATGAGCAGTTCTTC
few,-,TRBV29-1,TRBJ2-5,CSGMDGHQETQYF,TGCAGCGGGATGGACGGCCACCAAGAGACCCAGTACTTC
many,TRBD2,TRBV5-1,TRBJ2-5,CASSFVLAGAQETQYF,TGCGCCAGCAGCTTCGTCCTAGCGGGGGCCCAAGAGACCCAGTACTTC
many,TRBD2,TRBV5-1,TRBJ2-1,CASSLSGTSGYASSYNEQFF,TGCGCCAGCAGCCTAAGCGGGACTAGCGGATATGCGAGCTCCTACAATGAGCAGTTCTTC
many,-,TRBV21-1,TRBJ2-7,CASSKARLAAHYEQYF,TGTGCCAGCAGCAAAGCGCGTCTAGCTGCCCACTACGAGCAGTACTTC
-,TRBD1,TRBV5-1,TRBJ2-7,CASSRDSPRYEQYF,TGCGCCAGCAGCAGGGACAGCCCCCGCTACGAGCAGTACTTC
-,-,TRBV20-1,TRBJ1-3,CSAMAGGSGNTIYF,TGCAGTGCTATGGCCGGAGGCTCTGGAAACACCATATATTTT
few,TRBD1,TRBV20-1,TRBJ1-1,CSALDREMNTEAFF,TGCAGTGCCTTAGACAGGGAGATGAACACTGAAGCTTTCTTT
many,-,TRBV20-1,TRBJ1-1,CSARDLRGLNTEAFF,TGCAGTGCTAGAGATCTTAGGGGTTTGAACACTGAAGCTTTCTTT
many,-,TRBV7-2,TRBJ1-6,CASSLSDSAYNSPLHF,TGTGCCAGCAGCCTTTCGGACAGCGCATATAATTCACCCCTCCACTTT
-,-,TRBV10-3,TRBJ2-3,CAISVPGTDTQYF,TGTGCCATCAGTGTGCCCGGCACAGATACGCAGTATTTT
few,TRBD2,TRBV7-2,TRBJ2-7,CASSAGLAGVIAEQYF,TGTGCCAGCAGCGCGGGACTAGCGGGAGTGATAGCTGAGCAGTACTTC
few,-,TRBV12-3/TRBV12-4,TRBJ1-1,CASSFNGGTEAFF,TGTGCCAGCAGTTTCAACGGGGGCACTGAAGCTTTCTTT
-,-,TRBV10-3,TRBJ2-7,CAINPGYSYEQYF,TGTGCCATCAATCCCGGCTACTCCTACGAGCAGTACTTC
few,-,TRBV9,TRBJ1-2,CASSVEFGRGNYGYTF,TGTGCCAGCAGCGTAGAGTTTGGTCGGGGGAACTATGGCTACACCTTC
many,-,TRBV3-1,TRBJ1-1,CASSHSKNTEAFF,TGTGCCAGCAGCCACTCTAAAAACACTGAAGCTTTCTTT
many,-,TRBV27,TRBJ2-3,CASSDRDVNPRTDTQYF,TGTGCCAGCAGTGACCGGGACGTCAACCCTCGCACAGATACGCAGTATTTT
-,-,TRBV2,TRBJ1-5,CASRGGGVGQPQHF,TGTGCCAGCAGGGGTGGGGGCGTTGGTCAGCCCCAGCATTTT
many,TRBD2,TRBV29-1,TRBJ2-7,CSVAAGTGGDEQYF,TGCAGCGTTGCGGCTGGGACTGGGGGGGACGAGCAGTACTTC
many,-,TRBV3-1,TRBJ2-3,CASSQVSGSRTDTQYF,TGTGCCAGCAGCCAAGTGAGCGGGTCCCGCACAGATACGCAGTATTTT
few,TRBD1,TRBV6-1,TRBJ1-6,CASSAGTGIGSPLHF,TGTGCCAGCAGTGCCGGGACAGGGATTGGTTCACCCCTCCACTTT
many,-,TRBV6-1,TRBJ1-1,CASTRAGNTEAFF,TGTGCCAGCACTAGAGCGGGGAACACTGAAGCTTTCTTT
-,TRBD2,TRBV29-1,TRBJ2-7,CSVVGLAGGEQYF,TGCAGCGTTGTTGGACTAGCGGGAGGCGAGCAGTACTTC
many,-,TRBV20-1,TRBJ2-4,CSASPTQGVAKNIQYF,TGCAGTGCTAGCCCCACCCAGGGAGTGGCCAAAAACATTCAGTACTTC
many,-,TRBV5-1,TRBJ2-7,CASSINGRGNEQYF,TGCGCCAGCAGCATAAACGGACGGGGGAACGAGCAGTACTTC
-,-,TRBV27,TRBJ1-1,CASKQGTEAFF,TGTGCCAGCAAACAGGGCACTGAAGCTTTCTTT
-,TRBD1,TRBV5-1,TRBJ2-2,CASGQGKTTGELFF,TGCGCCAGCGGACAGGGAAAGACAACCGGGGAGCTGTTTTTT
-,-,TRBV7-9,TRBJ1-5,CASSLGDLDNQPQHF,TGTGCCAGCAGCTTAGGAGATTTGGACAATCAGCCCCAGCATTTT
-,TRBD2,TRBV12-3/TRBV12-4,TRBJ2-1,CASSSSGRQHNEQFF,TGTGCCAGCAGTTCAAGCGGGAGGCAACACAATGAGCAGTTCTTC
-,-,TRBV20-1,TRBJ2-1,CSARDRVLPTDEQFF,TGCAGTGCTAGAGATAGGGTTCTCCCCACCGATGAGCAGTTCTTC
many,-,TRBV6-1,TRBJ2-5,CASSEVPGAYQETQYF,TGTGCCAGCAGTGAAGTTCCAGGGGCGTACCAAGAGACCCAGTACTTC
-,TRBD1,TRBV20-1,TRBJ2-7,CSASLTGERSYEQYF,TGCAGTGCTAGTTTGACAGGGGAACGCTCCTACGAGCAGTACTTC
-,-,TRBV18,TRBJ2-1,CASSPSTSGVAEQFF,TGTGCCAGCTCACCCTCAACCTCAGGGGTCGCTGAGCAGTTCTTC